The 5 T cell receptor beta chains in this list originate from one sample, sequenced in a study of T cell repertoires in aging, cancer and after chemotherapy. A mixed TRB-A/B primer pool amplified rearranged TRB by multiplex touch-down PCR. In TCRdb, the multiplex PCR reads were re-called with MiXCR into one record per CDR3 protein. The table includes about 6,300 distinct CDR3 sequences, around 38% detected once. The template was genomic DNA from peripheral blood, not RNA. The sequenced sample was blood. These receptors were collected from a human donor in good health.

This clonotype was detected only a few times. The chain combines TRBV10-3 with TRBJ2-3; perhaps D is TRBD1 or TRBD2 (5 bases each). The V and J ends lost 3 bases and 5 bases respectively, with 12 bases between them. The V gene's germline CDR1 is ENHRY and CDR2 SYGVKD. CDR3 size: 14 residues. CDR3 sequence (DNA): TGTGCCATCAGTGACGAGGGGCGCGTAGATACGCAGTATTTT. Its protein is CAISDEGRVDTQYF.

The genes are TRBV6-1 and TRBJ2-7, with a possible D match to TRBD1 (7 bases). CDR1 and CDR2 (germline): MNHNS, SASEGT. Between the trimmed V and J ends, which lost 0 bases and 7 bases, there was a span of 16 bases. There are 15 residues in the CDR3. DNA of the CDR3: TGTGCCAGCAGTGAAGCGCTTCAGGGGGGTTCAGAGCAGTACGTC. Amino acids: CASSEALQGGSEQYV.

V is TRBV27 and J is TRBJ2-4; D is uncertain. The V gene's germline CDR1 is MNHEY and CDR2 SMNVEV (reference sequence). With 3 bases removed from V and 7 bases from J, the gap between germline ends came to 13 bases. The CDR3 totals 14 residues. The CDR3 is CASSLYPAGNIQYF. The CDR3 region has the DNA TGTGCCAGCAGTTTGTACCCCGCCGGGAACATTCAGTACTTC.

The chain has TRBV29-1 and TRBJ1-2, with D possibly matching TRBD1 (6 bases). The CDR3 has 13 amino acids. Between the trimmed V and J ends, which lost 1 base and 8 bases, there was a span of 14 bases. Germline V gene data show CDR1 as SQVTM and CDR2 as ANQGSEA. The CDR3 sequence: CSVEASGHKGYTF. In nucleotides, the CDR3 is TGCAGCGTTGAAGCCTCGGGACATAAAGGCTACACCTTC.

This clonotype was seen only a few times. The J gene is TRBJ1-6, the V gene TRBV5-5; 9 positions agree with TRBD1. Germline V gives CDR1 SGHKS, CDR2 YYEKEE (reference sequence). CDR3 length equals 14 residues. Germline trimming cut 4 bases from V and 9 bases from J; bases unmatched to any gene: 5. The CDR3 region is CASSLNRGPSPLHF. The DNA for the CDR3 is TGTGCCAGCAGCCTTAACAGGGGGCCTTCACCCCTCCACTTT.